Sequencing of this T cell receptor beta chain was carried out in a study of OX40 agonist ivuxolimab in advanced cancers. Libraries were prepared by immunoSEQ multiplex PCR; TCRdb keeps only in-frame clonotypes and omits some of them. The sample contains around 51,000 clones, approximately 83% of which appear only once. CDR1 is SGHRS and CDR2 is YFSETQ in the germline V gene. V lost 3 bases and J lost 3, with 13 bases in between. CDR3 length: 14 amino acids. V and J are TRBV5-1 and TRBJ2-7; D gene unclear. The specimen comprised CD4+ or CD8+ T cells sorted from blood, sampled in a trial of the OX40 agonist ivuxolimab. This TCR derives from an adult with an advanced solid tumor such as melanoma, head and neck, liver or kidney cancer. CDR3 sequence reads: CASSSGRPIYEQYF. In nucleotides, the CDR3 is TGCGCCAGCAGCTCCGGACGGCCGATCTACGAGCAGTACTTC.